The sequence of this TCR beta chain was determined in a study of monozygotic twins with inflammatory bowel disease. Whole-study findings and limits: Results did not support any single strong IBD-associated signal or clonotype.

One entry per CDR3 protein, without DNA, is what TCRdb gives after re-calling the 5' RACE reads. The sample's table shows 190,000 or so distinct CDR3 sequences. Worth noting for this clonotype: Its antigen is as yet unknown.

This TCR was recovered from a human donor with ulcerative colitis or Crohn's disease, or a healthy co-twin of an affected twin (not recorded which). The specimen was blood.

The CDR3 sequence is CASSLWDEQYF. The rearrangement joins TRBV5-5 to TRBJ2-7. Germline loops: CDR1 SGHKS, CDR2 YYEKEE (reference sequence). The CDR3 runs to 11 residues.